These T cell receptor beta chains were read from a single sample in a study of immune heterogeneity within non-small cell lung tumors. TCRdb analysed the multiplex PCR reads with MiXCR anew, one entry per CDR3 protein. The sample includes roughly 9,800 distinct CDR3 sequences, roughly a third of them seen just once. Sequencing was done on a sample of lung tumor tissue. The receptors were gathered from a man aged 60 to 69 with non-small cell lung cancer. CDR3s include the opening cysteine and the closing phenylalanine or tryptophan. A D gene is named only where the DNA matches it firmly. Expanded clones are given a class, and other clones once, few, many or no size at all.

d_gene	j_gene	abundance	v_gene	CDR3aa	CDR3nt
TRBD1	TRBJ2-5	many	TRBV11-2	CASRAGGERETQYF	TGTGCCAGCAGGGCAGGGGGCGAGAGAGAGACCCAGTACTTC
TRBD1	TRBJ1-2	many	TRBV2	CASSERTGTNYGYTF	TGTGCCAGCAGTGAGAGGACAGGTACTAACTATGGCTACACCTTC
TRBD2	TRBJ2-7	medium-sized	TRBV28	CASSLSGRGSEQYF	TGTGCCAGCAGTTTATCCGGGAGGGGTTCCGAGCAGTACTTC
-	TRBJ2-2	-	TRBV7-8	CASSLTGLTGELLF	TGTGCCAGCAGCTTAACAGGGCTCACCGGGGAGCTGCTTTTT
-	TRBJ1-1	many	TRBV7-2	CASSLDVRNTEAFF	TGTGCCAGCAGCTTAGATGTAAGAAACACTGAAGCTTTCTTT
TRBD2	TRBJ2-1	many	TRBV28	CASSSLAGVNNEQFF	TGTGCCAGCAGTTCCTTAGCGGGAGTGAACAATGAGCAGTTCTTC
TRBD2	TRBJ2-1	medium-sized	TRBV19	CASSSLAYDEQFF	TGTGCCAGTAGTTCACTAGCGTACGATGAGCAGTTCTTC
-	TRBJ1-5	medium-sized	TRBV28	CASSLLNQPQHF	TGTGCCAGCAGTTTATTGAATCAGCCCCAGCATTTT
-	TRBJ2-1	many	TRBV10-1	CASSAPDRAGDNEQFF	TGCGCCAGCAGTGCCCCGGACAGGGCGGGGGATAATGAGCAGTTCTTC
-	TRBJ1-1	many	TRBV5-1	CASSLGGRGEAFF	TGCGCCAGCAGCTTGGGGGGACGAGGGGAAGCTTTCTTT
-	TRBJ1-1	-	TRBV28	CASKGVMNTETLF	TGTGCCAGCAAAGGGGTCATGAACACTGAAACTCTCTTT
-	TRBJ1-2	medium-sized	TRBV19	CASSMMSNSHGYTF	TGTGCCAGTAGTATGATGTCCAACTCACATGGCTACACCTTC
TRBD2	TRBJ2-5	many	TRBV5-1	CASSLVSSGRALGETQYF	TGCGCCAGCAGCTTGGTGTCTAGCGGGAGGGCCCTCGGGGAGACCCAGTACTTC
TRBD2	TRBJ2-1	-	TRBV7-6	CASSLAGGRVDEQFF	TGTGCCAGCAGCTTAGCGGGCGGGAGGGTTGATGAGCAGTTCTTC
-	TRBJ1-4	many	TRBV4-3	CASSINPGLTNEKLFF	TGCGCCAGCAGCATAAACCCCGGGCTAACTAATGAAAAACTGTTTTTT
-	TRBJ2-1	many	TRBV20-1	CSAPNKRDSSYNEQFF	TGCAGTGCTCCCAATAAGCGGGACAGTTCCTACAATGAGCAGTTCTTC
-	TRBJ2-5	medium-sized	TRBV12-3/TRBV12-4	CASSLGQRQETQYF	TGTGCCAGCAGTTTAGGACAGAGACAAGAGACCCAGTACTTC
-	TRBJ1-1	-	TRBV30	CAWSEGHMNTEAFF	TGTGCCTGGAGTGAGGGGCACATGAACACTGAAGCTTTCTTT
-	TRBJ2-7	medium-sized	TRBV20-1	CSANGRNSYEQYF	TGCAGTGCGAACGGACGAAACTCCTACGAGCAGTACTTC
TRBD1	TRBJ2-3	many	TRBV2	CARDRGADTQYF	TGTGCCCGCGACAGGGGTGCAGATACGCAGTATTTT
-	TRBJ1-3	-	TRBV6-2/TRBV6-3	CASSYPGPAGDTIYF	TGTGCCAGCAGTTACCCCGGACCGGCAGGAGACACCATATATTTT
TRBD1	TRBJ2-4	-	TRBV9	CASSVGQEKQLAKNIQYF	TGTGCCAGCAGCGTGGGACAGGAAAAACAATTAGCCAAAAACATTCAGTACTTC
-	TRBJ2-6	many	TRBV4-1	CASSQDQGGVRGANVLTF	TGCGCCAGCAGCCAAGACCAGGGGGGCGTTAGGGGGGCCAACGTCCTGACTTTC
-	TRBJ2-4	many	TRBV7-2	CASSQRAAKNIQYF	TGTGCCAGCAGTCAAAGGGCGGCCAAAAACATTCAGTACTTC
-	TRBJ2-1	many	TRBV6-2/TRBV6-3	CASSTRRDSYNEQFF	TGTGCCAGCAGTACCCGCAGGGACTCCTACAATGAGCAGTTCTTC
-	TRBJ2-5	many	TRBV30	CAWSAEVAARGETQYF	TGTGCCTGGAGTGCAGAGGTGGCAGCCCGAGGAGAGACCCAGTACTTC
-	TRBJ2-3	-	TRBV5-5	CASSLSTAITDTQYF	TGTGCCAGCAGCTTGTCGACGGCGATCACAGATACGCAGTATTTT
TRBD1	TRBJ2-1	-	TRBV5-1	CASSPPGQVGYNEQFF	TGCGCCAGCAGCCCTCCTGGACAGGTCGGCTACAATGAGCAGTTCTTC